The clone carrying this TCR beta chain was counted ten times or more. Its antigen is still unknown. This sample was taken from a study of post-analysis software for immune sequencing data. Study-level background: Relapsing-remitting, secondary progressive and progressive-relapsing forms of multiple sclerosis all featured among disease courses. Broader study findings: Included in a set of about five TRBV segments more frequent in patients than controls were TRBV5-6, TRBV5-1 and TRBV20-1. The study found significantly lower normalized Chao1 diversity in multiple sclerosis patients than in controls.

Deletions cut 5 bases from V and 6 bases from J, with 8 bases between. The CDR3 has 11 amino acids. TCR beta cDNA libraries included unique molecular identifiers. In TCRdb, the PCR reads were re-called with MiXCR into one record per CDR3 protein. This sample yields roughly 600,000 distinct CDR3 sequences, of which 44% are seen a single time; 1.5% to 2% belongs to the top ten. The sample was blood. This TCR derives from a girl between 5 and 17 years old with multiple sclerosis. The V and J genes are TRBV12-3 or TRBV12-4 and TRBJ2-7; D perhaps matches TRBD1 (5 bases). The CDR3 protein is CASSVDSEQYF. Here the CDR3 DNA reads TGTGCCAGCAGTGTCGACAGCGAGCAGTACTTC.